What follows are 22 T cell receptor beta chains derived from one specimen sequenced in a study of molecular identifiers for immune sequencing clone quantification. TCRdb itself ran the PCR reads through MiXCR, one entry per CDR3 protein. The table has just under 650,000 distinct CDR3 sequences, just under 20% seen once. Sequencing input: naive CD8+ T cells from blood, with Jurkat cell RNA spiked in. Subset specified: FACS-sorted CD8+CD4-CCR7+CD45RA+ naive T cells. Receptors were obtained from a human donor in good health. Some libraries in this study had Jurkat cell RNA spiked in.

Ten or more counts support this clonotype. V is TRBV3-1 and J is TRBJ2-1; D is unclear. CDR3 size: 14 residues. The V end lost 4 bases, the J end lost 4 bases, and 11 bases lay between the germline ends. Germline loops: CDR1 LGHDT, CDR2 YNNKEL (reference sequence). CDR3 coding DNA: TGTGCCAGCAGCCGAACAGACACGTACAATGAGCAGTTCTTC. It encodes CASSRTDTYNEQFF.

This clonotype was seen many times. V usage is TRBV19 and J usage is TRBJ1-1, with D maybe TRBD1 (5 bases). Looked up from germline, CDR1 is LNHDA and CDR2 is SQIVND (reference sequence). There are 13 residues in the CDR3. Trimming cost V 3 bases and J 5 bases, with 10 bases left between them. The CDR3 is CASSMKGVTEAFF. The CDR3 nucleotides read TGTGCCAGTAGTATGAAAGGGGTAACTGAAGCTTTCTTT.

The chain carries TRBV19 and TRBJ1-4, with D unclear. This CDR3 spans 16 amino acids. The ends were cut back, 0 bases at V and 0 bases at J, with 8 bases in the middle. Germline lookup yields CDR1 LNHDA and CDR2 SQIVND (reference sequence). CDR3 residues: CASSIDPVATNEKLFF. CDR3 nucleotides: TGTGCCAGTAGTATAGACCCAGTTGCAACTAATGAAAAACTGTTTTTT. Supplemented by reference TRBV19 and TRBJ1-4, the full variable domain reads DGGITQSPKYLFRKEGQNVTLSCEQNLNHDAMYWYRQDPGQGLRLIYYSQIVNDFQKGDIAEGYSVSREKKESFPLTVTSAQKNPTAFYLCASSIDPVATNEKLFFGSGTQLSVL.

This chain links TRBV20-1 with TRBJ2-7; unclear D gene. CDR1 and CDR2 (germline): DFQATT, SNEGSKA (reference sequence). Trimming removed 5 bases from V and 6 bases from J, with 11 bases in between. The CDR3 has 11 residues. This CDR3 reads CSASSALEQYF. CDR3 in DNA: TGCAGTGCTTCCAGCGCCCTCGAGCAGTACTTC.

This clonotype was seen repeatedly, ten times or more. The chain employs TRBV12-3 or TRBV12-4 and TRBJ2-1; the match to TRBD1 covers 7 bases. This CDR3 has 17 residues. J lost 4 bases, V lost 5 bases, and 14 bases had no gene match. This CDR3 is CASSPRPDRVQYNEQFF. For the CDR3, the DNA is TGTGCCAGCAGTCCCCGACCAGACAGGGTCCAATACAATGAGCAGTTCTTC.

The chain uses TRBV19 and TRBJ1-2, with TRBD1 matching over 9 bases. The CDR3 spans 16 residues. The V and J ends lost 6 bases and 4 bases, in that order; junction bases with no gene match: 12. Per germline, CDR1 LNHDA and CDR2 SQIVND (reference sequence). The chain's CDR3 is CASSVAWGQGPYGYTF. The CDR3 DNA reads TGTGCCAGTAGCGTCGCTTGGGGACAGGGTCCCTATGGCTACACCTTC. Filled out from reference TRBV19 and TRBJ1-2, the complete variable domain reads DGGITQSPKYLFRKEGQNVTLSCEQNLNHDAMYWYRQDPGQGLRLIYYSQIVNDFQKGDIAEGYSVSREKKESFPLTVTSAQKNPTAFYLCASSVAWGQGPYGYTFGSGTRLTVV.

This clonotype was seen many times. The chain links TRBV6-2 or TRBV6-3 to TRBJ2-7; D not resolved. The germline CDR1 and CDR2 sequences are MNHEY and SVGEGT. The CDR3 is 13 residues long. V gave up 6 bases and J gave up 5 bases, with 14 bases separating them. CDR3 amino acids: CASSSQRAHEQYF. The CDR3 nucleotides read TGTGCCAGCAGCTCCCAAAGGGCCCACGAGCAGTACTTC.

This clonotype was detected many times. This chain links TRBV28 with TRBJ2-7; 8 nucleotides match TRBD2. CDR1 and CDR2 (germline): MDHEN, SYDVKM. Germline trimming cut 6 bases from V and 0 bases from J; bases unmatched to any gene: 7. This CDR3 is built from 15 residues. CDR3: CASSLVAGGSYEQYF. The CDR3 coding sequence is TGTGCCAGCAGCTTAGTGGCGGGAGGCTCCTACGAGCAGTACTTC.

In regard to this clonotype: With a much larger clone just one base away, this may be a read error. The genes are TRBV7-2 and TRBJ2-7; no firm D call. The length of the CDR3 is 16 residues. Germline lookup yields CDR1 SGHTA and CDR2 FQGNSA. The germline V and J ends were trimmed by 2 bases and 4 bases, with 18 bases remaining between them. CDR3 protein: CTSSLSLPSRDYEQYF. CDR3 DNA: TGTACCAGCAGCTTATCCCTCCCCTCAAGGGATTACGAGCAGTACTTC.

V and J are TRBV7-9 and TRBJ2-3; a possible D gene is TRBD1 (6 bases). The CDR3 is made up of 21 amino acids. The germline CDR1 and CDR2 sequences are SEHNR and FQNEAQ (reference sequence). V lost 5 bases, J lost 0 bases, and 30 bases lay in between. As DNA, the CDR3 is TGTGCCAGCAGCCCCCCTTTCCTGGGGGCTGGCGCTAAGAAGAGCACAGATACGCAGTATTTT. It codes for CASSPPFLGAGAKKSTDTQYF.

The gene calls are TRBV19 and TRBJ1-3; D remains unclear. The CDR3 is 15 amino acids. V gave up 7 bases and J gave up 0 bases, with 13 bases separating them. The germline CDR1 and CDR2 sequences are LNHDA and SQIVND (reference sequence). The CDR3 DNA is TGTGCCAGTATATCTTCACGTACCTCTGGAAACACCATATATTTT. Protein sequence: CASISSRTSGNTIYF.

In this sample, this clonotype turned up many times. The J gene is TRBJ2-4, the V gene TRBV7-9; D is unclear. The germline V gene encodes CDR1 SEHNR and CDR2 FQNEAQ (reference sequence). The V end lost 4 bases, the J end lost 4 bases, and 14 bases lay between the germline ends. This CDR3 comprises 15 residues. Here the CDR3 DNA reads TGTGCCAGCAGCTCATCTCTAGGAGTTAAAAACATTCAGTACTTC. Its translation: CASSSSLGVKNIQYF. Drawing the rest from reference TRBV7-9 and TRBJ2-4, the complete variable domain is DTGVSQNPRHKITKRGQNVTFRCDPISEHNRLYWYRQTLGQGPEFLTYFQNEAQLEKSRLLSDRFSAERPKGSFSTLEIQRTEQGDSAMYLCASSSSLGVKNIQYFGAGTRLSVL.

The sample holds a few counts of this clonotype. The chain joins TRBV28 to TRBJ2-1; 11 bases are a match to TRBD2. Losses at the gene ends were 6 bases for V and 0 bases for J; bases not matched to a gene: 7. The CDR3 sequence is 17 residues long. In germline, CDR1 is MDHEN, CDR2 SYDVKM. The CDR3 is CASSPGLAASSYNEQFF. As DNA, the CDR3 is TGTGCCAGCAGCCCGGGACTAGCGGCGAGCTCCTACAATGAGCAGTTCTTC.

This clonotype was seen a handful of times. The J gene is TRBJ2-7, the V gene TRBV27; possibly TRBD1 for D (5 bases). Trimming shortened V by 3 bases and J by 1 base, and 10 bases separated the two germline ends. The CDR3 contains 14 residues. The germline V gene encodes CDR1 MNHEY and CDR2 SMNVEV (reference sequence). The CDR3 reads CASSFAGKSYEQYF. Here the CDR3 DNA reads TGTGCCAGCAGTTTCGCAGGGAAATCCTACGAGCAGTACTTC.

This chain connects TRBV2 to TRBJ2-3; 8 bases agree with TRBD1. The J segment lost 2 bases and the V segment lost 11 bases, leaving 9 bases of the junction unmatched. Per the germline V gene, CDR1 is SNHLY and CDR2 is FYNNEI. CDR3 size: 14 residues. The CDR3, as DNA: TGTGCCTTCAATGACAGGGGAGCCACAGATACGCAGTATTTT. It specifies CAFNDRGATDTQYF.

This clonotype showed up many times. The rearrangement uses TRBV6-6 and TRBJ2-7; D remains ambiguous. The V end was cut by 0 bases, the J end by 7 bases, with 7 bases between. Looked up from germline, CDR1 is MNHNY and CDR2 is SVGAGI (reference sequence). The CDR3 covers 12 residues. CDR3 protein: CASSYSVHEQYF. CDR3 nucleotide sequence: TGTGCCAGCAGTTACTCTGTCCATGAGCAGTACTTC.

CDR3 in DNA: TGCGCCAGCAGCTACCGGCCCCCCCTCCCCGAGCAGTACTTC. Protein sequence: CASSYRPPLPEQYF. J is TRBJ2-7 and V is TRBV5-1; D gene uncertain. There are 14 residues in the CDR3. Germline CDR1 is SGHRS and CDR2 is YFSETQ. The V end lost 3 bases, the J end lost 6 bases, and 16 bases lay between the germline ends.

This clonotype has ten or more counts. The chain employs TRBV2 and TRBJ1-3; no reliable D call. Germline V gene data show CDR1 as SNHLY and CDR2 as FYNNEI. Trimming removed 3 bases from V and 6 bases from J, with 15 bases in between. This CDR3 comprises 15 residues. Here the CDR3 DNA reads TGTGCCAGCAGTGACGCAGGTCTTGGTGAAAACACCATATATTTT. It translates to CASSDAGLGENTIYF.

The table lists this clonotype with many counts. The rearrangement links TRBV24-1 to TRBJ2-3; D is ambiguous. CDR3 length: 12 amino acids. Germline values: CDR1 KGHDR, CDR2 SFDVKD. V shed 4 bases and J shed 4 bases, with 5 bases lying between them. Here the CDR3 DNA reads TGTGCCACCAGTGAAACCGCAGATACGCAGTATTTT. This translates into CATSETADTQYF.

CDR3 loop: CAISDFRGLAAAQETQYF. The CDR3 DNA sequence: TGTGCCATCAGTGATTTTAGGGGACTAGCGGCAGCGCAAGAGACCCAGTACTTC. This chain connects TRBV10-3 to TRBJ2-5; 11 nucleotides align to TRBD2. Germline V CDR1 and CDR2: ENHRY, SYGVKD. V lost 3 bases and J lost 2; bases outside the gene matches: 11. The CDR3 has 18 amino acids.

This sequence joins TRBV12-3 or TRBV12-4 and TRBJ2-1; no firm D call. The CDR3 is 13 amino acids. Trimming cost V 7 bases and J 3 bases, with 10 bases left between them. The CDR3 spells CASKAGNYNEQFF. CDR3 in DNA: TGTGCCAGCAAGGCAGGCAACTACAATGAGCAGTTCTTC.

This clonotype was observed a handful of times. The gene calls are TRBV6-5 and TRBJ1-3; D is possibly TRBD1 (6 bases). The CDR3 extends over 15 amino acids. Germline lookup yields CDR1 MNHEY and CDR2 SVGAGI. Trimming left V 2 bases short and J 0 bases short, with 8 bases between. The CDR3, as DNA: TGTGCCAGCAGTTACAAACAGGGCTCTGGAAACACCATATATTTT. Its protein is CASSYKQGSGNTIYF.